This entry is about one T cell receptor (beta chain). V was clipped by 4 bases and J by 4 bases, with 17 bases between them. The CDR3 totals 15 residues. CDR1 LGHDT and CDR2 YNNKEL come from the germline V gene (reference sequence). Recruits, aged roughly 18 to 90 years, lived in around 24 US areas. What the recovered Cohort 3 donors had was two negative PCRs, clearance, or symptom resolution. The sample is drawn from a study of blood T cell repertoires in COVID-19. As handled by the study authors: Estimation of nucleated cell counts was performed using reference gene primer amplification. Profiling relied on immunoSEQ multiplex PCR, and the TCRdb table lists in-frame clones only, not all of them. D and trimming come from the DNA, and the V and J calls and clone size come from that table. The table lists around 300,000 clones, around 90% of them singletons.

The specimen was PBMCs or T cells enriched from blood (not recorded which). This receptor was identified in a young man who had recovered from COVID-19. The chain has TRBV3-1 (or the pseudogene TRBV3-2) and TRBJ2-7; D perhaps matches TRBD2 (6 bases). CDR3 sequence (DNA): TGTGCCAGCAGCCTAGTATCGGGGGTAGCGTACGAGCAGTACTTC. This sequence encodes CASSLVSGVAYEQYF.